The present T cell receptor beta chain was sequenced within a study of T cells in Graves' hyperthyroidism and ophthalmopathy. Study-level background: Peripheral blood was taken when the disease was first diagnosed, before any treatment began. Study-level findings and limits: Blood also carried most thyroid clonotypes expanded above 0.001.

The V gene lost 3 bases and the J gene lost 6 bases, with 2 bases spanning the gap. Germline CDR1 is MNHEY and CDR2 is SMNVEV (reference sequence). The CDR3 runs 10 residues. Across 18 months, stable Graves' hyperthyroidism was marked by no progression to ophthalmopathy. On this clonotype itself: The antigen remains undetermined.

Amplified TCR beta CDR3 regions came from RNA transcripts. HTBI primers were the set used in a first-round RT-PCR of the TCR CDR3. TCRdb reprocessed the multiplex PCR reads with MiXCR, giving one entry per CDR3 protein. The data show approximately 700,000 distinct CDR3 sequences, roughly 15% seen once. The sample taken for sequencing was blood. This chain joins TRBV27 and TRBJ1-2; no clear D. The clonotype was recovered from a man aged 18 to 30 with Graves' hyperthyroidism. CDR3 nucleotide sequence: TGTGCCAGCAGTTTTCATGGCTACACCTTC. As protein: CASSFHGYTF.